Included here is one T cell receptor beta chain sequence, with context. Its antigen is as yet unknown. This sample stems from a study of cytomegalovirus exposure and HLA in healthy donors. Study as a whole: Earlier work reported 100 million or so unique TCR beta sequences from some 180 million T cells.

Study results and caveats: About 87% or about 30% of the time was how often most TCR beta V segments were productive, according to an earlier analysis. TRBV6-2, TRBV6-3 and some other V segments were unresolvable in 87-base-pair reads. Later analysis showed TCR association rates varying by HLA locus, highest for DRB1 and lowest for HLA-C.

V was pared by 5 bases and J by 1 base, with 10 bases of the junction left unmatched. Germline lookup yields CDR1 SGHDN and CDR2 FVKESK. The CDR3 contains 18 residues. PCR primers comprised 60 Vbeta and 13 Jbeta primers. The assay was immunoSEQ multiplex PCR, and TCRdb's table has in-frame clones only and misses some. The table records 150,000 to 200,000 clones, 75% to 90% of them present only once. This TCR derives from a boy between 2 and 15 years old in good health and CMV-seronegative. The sample was PBMCs. This chain links TRBV14 with TRBJ2-1; 11 nucleotides align to TRBD2. The DNA for the CDR3 is TGTGCCAGCAGCAGGCTAGCGGGAGGTATAGGGTCCTACAATGAGCAGTTCTTC. This encodes CASSRLAGGIGSYNEQFF.